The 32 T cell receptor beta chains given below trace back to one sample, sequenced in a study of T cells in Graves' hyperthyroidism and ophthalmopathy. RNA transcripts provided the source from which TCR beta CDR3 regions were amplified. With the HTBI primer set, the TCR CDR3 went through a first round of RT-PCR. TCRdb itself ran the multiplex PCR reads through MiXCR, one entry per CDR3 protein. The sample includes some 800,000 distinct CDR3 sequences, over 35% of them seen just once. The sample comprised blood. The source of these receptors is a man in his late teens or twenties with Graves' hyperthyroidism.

CDR3 sequence (DNA): TGTGCCAGCAGTCCCACCTGGGGGGATGGCTACACCTTC. This translates into CASSPTWGDGYTF. V and J are TRBV12-3 or TRBV12-4 and TRBJ1-2, with D perhaps matching TRBD1 (5 bases). The CDR3 extends over 13 amino acids. V was clipped by 5 bases and J by 6 bases, with 13 bases between them.

The CDR3 bases are TGTGCCACCAGCAGAGATTACCCCGGCGCAAGCTCTGGAAACACCATATATTTT. This translates into CATSRDYPGASSGNTIYF. This chain uses TRBV15 with TRBJ1-3; D is ambiguous. Trimming pared 0 bases from V and 0 bases from J, leaving 15 bases between. The CDR3 runs 18 residues. Looked up from germline, CDR1 is LNHNV and CDR2 is YYDKDF (reference sequence).

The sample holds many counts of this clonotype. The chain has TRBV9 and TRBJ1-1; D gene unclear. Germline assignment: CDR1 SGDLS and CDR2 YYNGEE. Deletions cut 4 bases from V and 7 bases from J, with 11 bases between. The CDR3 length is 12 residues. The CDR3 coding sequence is TGTGCCAGCAGCTTTACGACTGGTGAAGCTTTCTTT. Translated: CASSFTTGEAFF.

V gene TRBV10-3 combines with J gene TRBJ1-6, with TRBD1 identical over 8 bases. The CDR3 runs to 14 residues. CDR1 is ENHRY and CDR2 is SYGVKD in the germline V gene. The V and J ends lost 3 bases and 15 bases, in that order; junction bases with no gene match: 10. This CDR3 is CAISEYRGEGLLHF. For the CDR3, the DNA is TGTGCCATCAGTGAATACAGGGGGGAAGGGCTCCTCCACTTT.

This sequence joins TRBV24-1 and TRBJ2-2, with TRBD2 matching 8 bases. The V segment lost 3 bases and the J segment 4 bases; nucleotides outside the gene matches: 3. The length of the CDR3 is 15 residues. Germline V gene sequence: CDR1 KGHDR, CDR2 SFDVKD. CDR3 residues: CATSDDGRVTGELFF. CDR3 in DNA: TGTGCCACCAGTGATGACGGGAGGGTCACCGGGGAGCTGTTTTTT.

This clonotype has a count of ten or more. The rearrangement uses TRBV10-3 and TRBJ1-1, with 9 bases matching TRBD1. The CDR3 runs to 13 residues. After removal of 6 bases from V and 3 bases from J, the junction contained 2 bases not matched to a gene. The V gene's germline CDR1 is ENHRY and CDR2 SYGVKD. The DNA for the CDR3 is TGTGCCATCAGGAGGACAGGGGACACTGAAGCTTTCTTT. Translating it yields CAIRRTGDTEAFF.

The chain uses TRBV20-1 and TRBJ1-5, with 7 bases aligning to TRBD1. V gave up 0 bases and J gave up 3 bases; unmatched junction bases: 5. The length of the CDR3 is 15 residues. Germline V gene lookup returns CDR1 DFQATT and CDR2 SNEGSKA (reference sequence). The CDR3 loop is CSARDATGHNQPQHF. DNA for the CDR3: TGCAGTGCTAGAGATGCGACAGGGCACAATCAGCCCCAGCATTTT.

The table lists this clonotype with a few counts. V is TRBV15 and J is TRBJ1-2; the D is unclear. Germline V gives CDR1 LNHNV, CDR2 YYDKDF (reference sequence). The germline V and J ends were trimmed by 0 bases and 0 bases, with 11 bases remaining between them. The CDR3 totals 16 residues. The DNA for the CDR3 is TGTGCCACCAGCAGAGATATCTTAACCTCTAACTATGGCTACACCTTC. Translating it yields CATSRDILTSNYGYTF.

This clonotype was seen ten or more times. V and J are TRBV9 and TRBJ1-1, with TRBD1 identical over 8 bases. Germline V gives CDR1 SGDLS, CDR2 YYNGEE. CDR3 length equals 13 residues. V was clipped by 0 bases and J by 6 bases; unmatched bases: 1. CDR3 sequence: CASSVETGAEAFF. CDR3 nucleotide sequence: TGTGCCAGCAGCGTAGAGACAGGGGCTGAAGCTTTCTTT.

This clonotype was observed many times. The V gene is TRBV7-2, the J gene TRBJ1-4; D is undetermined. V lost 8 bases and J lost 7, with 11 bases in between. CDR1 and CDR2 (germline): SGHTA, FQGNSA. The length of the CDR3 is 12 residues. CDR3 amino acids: CASRRPPEKLFF. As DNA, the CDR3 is TGTGCCAGCCGGCGGCCCCCTGAAAAACTGTTTTTT.

CDR3 residues: CASSEQGANSPLHF. The CDR3 nucleotides read TGTGCCAGCAGTGAACAGGGGGCGAATTCACCCCTCCACTTT. V gene TRBV2 combines with J gene TRBJ1-6; 8 positions match TRBD1. The CDR3 has 14 residues. V lost 2 bases and J lost 7; bases outside the gene matches: 1. Germline V gene lookup returns CDR1 SNHLY and CDR2 FYNNEI. Supplemented by reference TRBV2 and TRBJ1-6, the full variable domain reads EPEVTQTPSHQVTQMGQEVILRCVPISNHLYFYWYRQILGQKVEFLVSFYNNEISEKSEIFDDQFSVERPDGSNFTLKIRSTKLEDSAMYFCASSEQGANSPLHFGNGTRLTVT.

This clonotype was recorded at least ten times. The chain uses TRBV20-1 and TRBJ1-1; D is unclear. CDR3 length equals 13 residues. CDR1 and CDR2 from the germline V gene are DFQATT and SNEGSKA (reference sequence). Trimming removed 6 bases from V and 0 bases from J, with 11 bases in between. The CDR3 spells CSASSFMNTEAFF. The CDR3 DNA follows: TGCAGTGCCTCCTCCTTCATGAACACTGAAGCTTTCTTT.

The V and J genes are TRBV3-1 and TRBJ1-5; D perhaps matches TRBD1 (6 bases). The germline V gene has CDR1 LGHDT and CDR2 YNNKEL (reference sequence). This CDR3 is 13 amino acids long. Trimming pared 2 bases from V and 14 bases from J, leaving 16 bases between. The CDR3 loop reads CASSQKGGDYEHF. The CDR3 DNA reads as TGTGCCAGCAGCCAAAAAGGGGGAGACTACGAGCATTTT.

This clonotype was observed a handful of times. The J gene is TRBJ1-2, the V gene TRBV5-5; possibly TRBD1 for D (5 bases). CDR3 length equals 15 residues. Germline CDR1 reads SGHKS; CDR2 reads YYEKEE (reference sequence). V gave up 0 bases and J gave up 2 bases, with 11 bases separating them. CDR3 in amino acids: CASSLDRPFNYGYTF. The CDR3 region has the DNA TGTGCCAGCAGCTTGGACAGGCCATTCAACTATGGCTACACCTTC.

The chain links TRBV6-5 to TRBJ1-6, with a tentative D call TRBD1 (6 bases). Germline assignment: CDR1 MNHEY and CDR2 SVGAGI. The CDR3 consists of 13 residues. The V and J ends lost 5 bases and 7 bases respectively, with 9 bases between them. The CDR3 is CASSDQGNSPLHF. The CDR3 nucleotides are TGTGCCAGCAGTGACCAGGGGAATTCACCCCTCCACTTT.

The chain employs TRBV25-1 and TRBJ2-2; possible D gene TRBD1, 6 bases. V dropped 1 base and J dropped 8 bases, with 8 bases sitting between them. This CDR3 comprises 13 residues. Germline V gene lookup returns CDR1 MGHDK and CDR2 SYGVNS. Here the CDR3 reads CASSELGTGELFF. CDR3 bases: TGTGCCAGCAGTGAATTAGGGACAGGGGAGCTGTTTTTT.

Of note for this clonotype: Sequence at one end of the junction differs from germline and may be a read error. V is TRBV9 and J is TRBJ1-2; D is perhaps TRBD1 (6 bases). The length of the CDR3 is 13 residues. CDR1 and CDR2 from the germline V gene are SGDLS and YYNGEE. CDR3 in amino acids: CASSLGTGFGNTF. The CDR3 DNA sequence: TGTGCCAGCAGTCTCGGAACAGGGTTTGGCAACACCTTC.

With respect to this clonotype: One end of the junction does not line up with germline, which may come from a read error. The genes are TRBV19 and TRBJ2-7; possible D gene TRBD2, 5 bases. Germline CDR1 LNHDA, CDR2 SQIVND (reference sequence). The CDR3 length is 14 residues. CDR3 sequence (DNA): TGTGCCAGCAGCTCCGGACTCATTCGCGACGAGAAGTACTTC. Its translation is CASSSGLIRDEKYF.

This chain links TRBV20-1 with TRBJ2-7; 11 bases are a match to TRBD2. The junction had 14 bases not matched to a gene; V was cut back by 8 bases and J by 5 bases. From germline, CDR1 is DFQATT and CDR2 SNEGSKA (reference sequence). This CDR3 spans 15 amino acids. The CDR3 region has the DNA TGCAGTACCGCAGACCTAGCGGGAGGAGTAGACGAGCAGTACTTC. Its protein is CSTADLAGGVDEQYF.

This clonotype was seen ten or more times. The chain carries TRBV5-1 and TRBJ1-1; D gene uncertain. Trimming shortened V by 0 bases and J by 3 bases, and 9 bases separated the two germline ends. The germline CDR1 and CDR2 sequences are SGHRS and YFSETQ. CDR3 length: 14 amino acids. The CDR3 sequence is CASSLDGLDTEAFF. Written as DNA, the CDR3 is TGCGCCAGCAGCTTGGACGGACTTGACACTGAAGCTTTCTTT.

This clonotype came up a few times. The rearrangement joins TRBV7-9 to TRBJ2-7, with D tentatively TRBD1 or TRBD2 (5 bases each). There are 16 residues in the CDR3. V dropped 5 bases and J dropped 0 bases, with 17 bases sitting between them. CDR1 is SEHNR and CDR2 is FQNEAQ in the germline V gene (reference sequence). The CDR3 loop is CASSPRDGPYSYEQYF. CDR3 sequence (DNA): TGTGCCAGCAGCCCCCGGGACGGTCCTTACTCCTACGAGCAGTACTTC.

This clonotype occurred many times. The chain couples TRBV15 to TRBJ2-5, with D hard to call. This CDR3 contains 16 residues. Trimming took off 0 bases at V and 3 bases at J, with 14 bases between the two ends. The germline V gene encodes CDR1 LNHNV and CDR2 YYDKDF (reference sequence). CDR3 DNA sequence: TGTGCCACCAGCAGAGATCTAGGAACAGTTAAAGAGACCCAGTACTTC. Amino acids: CATSRDLGTVKETQYF. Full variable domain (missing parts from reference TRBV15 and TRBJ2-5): DAMVIQNPRYQVTQFGKPVTLSCSQTLNHNVMYWYQQKSSQAPKLLFHYYDKDFNNEADTPDNFQSRRPNTSFCFLDIRSPGLGDTAMYLCATSRDLGTVKETQYFGPGTRLLVL.

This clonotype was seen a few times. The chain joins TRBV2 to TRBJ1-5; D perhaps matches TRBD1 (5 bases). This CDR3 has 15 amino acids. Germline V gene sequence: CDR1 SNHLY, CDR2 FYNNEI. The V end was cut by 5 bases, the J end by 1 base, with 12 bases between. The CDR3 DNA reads TGTGCCAGCAGTTTTGGGGGGAGAAGCAATCAGCCCCAGCATTTT. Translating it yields CASSFGGRSNQPQHF. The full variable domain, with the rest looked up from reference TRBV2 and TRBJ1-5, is EPEVTQTPSHQVTQMGQEVILRCVPISNHLYFYWYRQILGQKVEFLVSFYNNEISEKSEIFDDQFSVERPDGSNFTLKIRSTKLEDSAMYFCASSFGGRSNQPQHFGDGTRLSIL.

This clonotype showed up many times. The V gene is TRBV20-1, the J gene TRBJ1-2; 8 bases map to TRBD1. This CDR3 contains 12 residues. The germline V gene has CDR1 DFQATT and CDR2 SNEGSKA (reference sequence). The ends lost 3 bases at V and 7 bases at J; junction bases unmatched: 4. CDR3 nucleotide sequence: TGCAGTGCTAGCCCAGGGGGCGGTGGCTACACCTTC. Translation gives CSASPGGGGYTF.

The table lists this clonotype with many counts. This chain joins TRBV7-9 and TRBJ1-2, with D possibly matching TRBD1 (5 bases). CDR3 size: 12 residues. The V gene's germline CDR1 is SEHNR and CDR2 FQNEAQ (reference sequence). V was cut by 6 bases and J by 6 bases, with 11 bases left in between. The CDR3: CASSPQGDGYTF. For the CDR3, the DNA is TGTGCCAGCAGTCCTCAGGGAGATGGCTACACCTTC.

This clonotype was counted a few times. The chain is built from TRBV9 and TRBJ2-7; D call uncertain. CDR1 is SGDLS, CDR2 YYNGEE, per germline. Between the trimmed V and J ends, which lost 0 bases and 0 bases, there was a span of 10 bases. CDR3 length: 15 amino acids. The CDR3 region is CASSVGEDLSYEQYF. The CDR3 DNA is TGTGCCAGCAGCGTAGGTGAGGACCTCTCCTACGAGCAGTACTTC.

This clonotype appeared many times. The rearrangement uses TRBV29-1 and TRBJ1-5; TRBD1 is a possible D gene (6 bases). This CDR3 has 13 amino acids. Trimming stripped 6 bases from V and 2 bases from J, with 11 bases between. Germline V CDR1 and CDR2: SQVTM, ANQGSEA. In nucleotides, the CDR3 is TGCAGCGTAACCGAGGGGGGCAATCAGCCCCAGCATTTT. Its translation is CSVTEGGNQPQHF.

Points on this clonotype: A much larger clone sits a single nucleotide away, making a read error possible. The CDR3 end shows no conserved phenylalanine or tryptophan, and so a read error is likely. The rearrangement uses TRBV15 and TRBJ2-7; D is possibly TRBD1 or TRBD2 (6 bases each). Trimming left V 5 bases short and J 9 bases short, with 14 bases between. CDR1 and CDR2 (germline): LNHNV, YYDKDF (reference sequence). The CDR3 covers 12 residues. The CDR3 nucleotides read TGTGCCACCAGCTCCCGAAAGGGGGGGCAGTACTCC. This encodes CATSSRKGGQYS.

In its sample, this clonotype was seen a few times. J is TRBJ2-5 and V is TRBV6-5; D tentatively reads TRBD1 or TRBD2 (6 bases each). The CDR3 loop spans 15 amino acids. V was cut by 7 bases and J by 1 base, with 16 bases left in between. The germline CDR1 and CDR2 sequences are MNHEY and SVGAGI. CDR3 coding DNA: TGTGCCAGCACCTTGGGCGGAGGGGGCCAAGAGACCCAGTACTTC. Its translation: CASTLGGGGQETQYF.

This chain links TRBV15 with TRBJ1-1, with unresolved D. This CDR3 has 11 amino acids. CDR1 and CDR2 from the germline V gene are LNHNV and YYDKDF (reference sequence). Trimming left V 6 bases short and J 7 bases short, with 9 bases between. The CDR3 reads CATRESLEAFF. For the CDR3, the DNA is TGTGCCACCAGGGAGAGCCTTGAAGCTTTCTTT.

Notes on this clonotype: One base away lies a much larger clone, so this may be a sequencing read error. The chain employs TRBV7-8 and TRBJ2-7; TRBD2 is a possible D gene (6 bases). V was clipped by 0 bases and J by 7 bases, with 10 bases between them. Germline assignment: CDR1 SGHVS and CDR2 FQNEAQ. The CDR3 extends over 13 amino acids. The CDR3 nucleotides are TGTGCCAGCAGCTTAGCCACTAGCTTGGAGCAGTACTTC. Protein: CASSLATSLEQYF.

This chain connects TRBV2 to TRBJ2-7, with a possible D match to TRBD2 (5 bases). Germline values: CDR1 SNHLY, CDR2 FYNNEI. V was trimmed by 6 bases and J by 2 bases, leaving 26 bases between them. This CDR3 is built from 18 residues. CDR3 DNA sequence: TGTGCCAGCAGCTTAGAGTTCTATGGAGGCGGCGTTCCCTACGAGCAGTACTTC. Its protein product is CASSLEFYGGGVPYEQYF.